What follows are 13 T cell receptor beta chains derived from one specimen sequenced in a study of CD8+ T cells in alopecia areata. RNA was isolated and reverse transcribed to cDNA, the sequencing template. Assay: immunoSEQ multiplex PCR; the TCRdb copy retains only in-frame clones and omits some. The repertoire has approximately 280,000 clones, 58% of them found once; the top ten carry about 1.8%. Treatment denoted: oral pan-JAK inhibitor, 5-10 mg twice daily. The source material was CD4+ T cells sorted from blood, sampled at week 24, from a patient treated with tofacitinib. These receptor sequences come from a human donor with alopecia areata.

V usage is TRBV25-1 and J usage is TRBJ2-7; D is unclear. CDR1 and CDR2 (germline): MGHDK, SYGVNS. This CDR3 is built from 13 residues. Trimming pared 3 bases from V and 3 bases from J, leaving 9 bases between. CDR3 nucleotide sequence: TGTGCCAGCAGTGATCCGCGTAGCTACGAGCAGTACTTC. Translation: CASSDPRSYEQYF.

V usage is TRBV9 and J usage is TRBJ2-7, with 12 bases aligning to TRBD1. CDR3 length equals 14 residues. V shed 5 bases and J 7 bases; nucleotides not matched to a gene: 7. Germline assignment: CDR1 SGDLS and CDR2 YYNGEE. Written as DNA, the CDR3 is TGTGCCAGCAGACCCGGGACAGGGGGCAGTGAGCAGTACTTC. Its translation is CASRPGTGGSEQYF.

This clone has a handful of counts. The chain combines TRBV14 with TRBJ2-1, with a tentative D call TRBD1 (6 bases). Trimming stripped 4 bases from V and 3 bases from J, with 10 bases between. CDR1 is SGHDN, CDR2 FVKESK, per germline. CDR3 length: 14 amino acids. The DNA for the CDR3 is TGTGCCAGCAGCCGCCAGGGGCGCTACAATGAGCAGTTCTTC. It specifies CASSRQGRYNEQFF.

This clone was observed a few times. The chain uses TRBV27 and TRBJ1-3, with TRBD1 as a possible D gene (5 bases). Germline V gene lookup returns CDR1 MNHEY and CDR2 SMNVEV (reference sequence). V lost 5 bases, J lost 0 bases, and 8 bases lay in between. The CDR3 extends over 14 amino acids. CDR3 sequence: CASSTTASGNTIYF. DNA of the CDR3: TGTGCCAGCAGTACGACAGCCTCTGGAAACACCATATATTTT.

This clone was counted once. The chain couples TRBV7-2 to TRBJ2-7, with 7 nucleotides matching TRBD2. The CDR3 consists of 15 residues. The junction had 8 bases not matched to a gene; V was cut back by 4 bases and J by 2 bases. The germline V gene encodes CDR1 SGHTA and CDR2 FQGNSA. Here the CDR3 reads CASSSPDRGAYEQYF. The CDR3 DNA reads TGTGCCAGCAGCTCCCCTGATCGGGGGGCCTACGAGCAGTACTTC.

CDR3 in amino acids: CASNSRGLAGGGSYEQYF. As DNA, the CDR3 is TGTGCCAGCAATTCGAGGGGACTAGCGGGGGGGGGCTCCTACGAGCAGTACTTC. The chain is built from TRBV25-1 and TRBJ2-7, with TRBD2 matching over 16 bases. The ends lost 7 bases at V and 0 bases at J; junction bases unmatched: 9. CDR1 and CDR2 from the germline V gene are MGHDK and SYGVNS. The CDR3 sequence is 18 residues long.

The chain is built from TRBV28 and TRBJ2-5; D not certain. Trimming cost V 7 bases and J 4 bases, with 4 bases left between them. This CDR3 has 10 residues. Germline V gene data show CDR1 as MDHEN and CDR2 as SYDVKM. The CDR3 DNA reads as TGTGCCAGCAACGGAGAGACCCAGTACTTC. It specifies CASNGETQYF.

This rearrangement joins TRBV14 to TRBJ2-5; 9 nucleotides agree with TRBD1. Germline-derived CDR1 and CDR2 are SGHDN and FVKESK. The V and J ends lost 1 base and 4 bases, in that order; junction bases with no gene match: 7. This CDR3 is built from 16 residues. CDR3 loop: CASSQGFRTGAETQYF. CDR3 coding DNA: TGTGCCAGCAGCCAAGGGTTCCGGACAGGGGCAGAGACCCAGTACTTC.

This sequence joins TRBV5-1 and TRBJ2-7, with TRBD1 matching over 9 bases. CDR3 length: 15 amino acids. CDR1 is SGHRS and CDR2 is YFSETQ in the germline V gene. V lost 4 bases, J lost 6 bases, and 11 bases stayed unmatched. This chain's CDR3 is CASSLDRGAVSEQYF. The CDR3 DNA is TGCGCCAGCAGCCTTGACAGGGGGGCAGTTTCCGAGCAGTACTTC. Using reference TRBV5-1 and TRBJ2-7 for the parts outside the CDR3, the full variable domain is KAGVTQTPRYLIKTRGQQVTLSCSPISGHRSVSWYQQTPGQGLQFLFEYFSETQRNKGNFPGRFSGRQFSNSRSEMNVSTLELGDSALYLCASSLDRGAVSEQYFGPGTRLTVT.

In this sample, this clone turned up once. V is TRBV27 and J is TRBJ2-1; D is undetermined. The V end lost 3 bases, the J end lost 2 bases, and 8 bases lay between the germline ends. The CDR3 totals 14 residues. The germline CDR1 and CDR2 sequences are MNHEY and SMNVEV (reference sequence). This CDR3 reads CASSFRRAYNEQFF. CDR3 coding DNA: TGTGCCAGCAGTTTTAGGAGAGCCTACAATGAGCAGTTCTTC.

V is TRBV2 and J is TRBJ2-7; TRBD2 is a possible D gene (6 bases). This CDR3 has 14 amino acids. Germline V gives CDR1 SNHLY, CDR2 FYNNEI. V was clipped by 4 bases and J by 3 bases, with 13 bases between them. DNA of the CDR3: TGTGCCAGCAGTGCCAAGTCGGGGGACTACGAGCAGTACTTC. As protein: CASSAKSGDYEQYF.

J is TRBJ1-3 and V is TRBV30, with D possibly TRBD1 on 6 matching bases. This CDR3 region has 15 residues. V was shortened by 6 bases and J by 4 bases, with 19 bases between the two germline ends. The germline V gene has CDR1 GTSNPN and CDR2 SVGIG (reference sequence). The CDR3 sequence: CACDGSQGSGNTIYF. DNA of the CDR3: TGTGCCTGCGATGGGTCCCAGGGGTCAGGAAACACCATATATTTT.

The chain combines TRBV7-9 with TRBJ2-5; no clear D. The germline CDR1 and CDR2 sequences are SEHNR and FQNEAQ (reference sequence). Trimming shortened V by 2 bases and J by 2 bases, and 6 bases separated the two germline ends. CDR3 length: 13 residues. In nucleotides, the CDR3 is TGTGCCAGCAGCTTAAGGTGGCAAGAGACCCAGTACTTC. Translated: CASSLRWQETQYF.